The clone carrying this T cell receptor beta chain has only one observation. Antigen: not known. The germline V gene has CDR1 MNHEY and CDR2 SMNVEV (reference sequence). Trimming removed 2 bases at V and 1 base at J, with 14 bases between. This CDR3 is built from 16 residues. The data were taken from a study of T cell responses to AZD1222 COVID-19 vaccine. Study-level points and caveats: When two AZD1222 doses had been given, Spike-specific TCR breadth and depth rose.

Assay used: immunoSEQ multiplex PCR; TCRdb lists only in-frame clones, some missing. In the table there are approximately 77,000 clones, 92% of which are singletons. This TCR derives from an adult in good health. The material was peripheral blood, obtained on day 0 of MenACWY control vaccination. The V gene is TRBV27, the J gene TRBJ1-1, with a weak D call TRBD1 (5 bases). As DNA, the CDR3 is TGTGCCAGCAGTTTACATGGGGCACTGGGGAACACTGAAGCTTTCTTT. Translated, it gives CASSLHGALGNTEAFF.